The 10 T cell receptor beta chains below come from one sample, sequenced in a study of primary melanoma T cells and metastatic recurrence. Sequencing was performed with immunoSEQ multiplex PCR; in TCRdb, only in-frame clones are kept and a portion is missing. Of 210 or so clones in the sample, 83% were seen once. Material for sequencing was melanoma tumor tissue. The receptors were gathered from a human donor with melanoma.

This chain connects TRBV6-8 to TRBJ2-7, with 7 bases aligning to TRBD2. The germline CDR1 and CDR2 sequences are MNHGY and SAAAGT. The CDR3 is 15 amino acids. The junction had 5 bases not matched to a gene; V was cut back by 0 bases and J by 3 bases. For the CDR3, the DNA is TGTGCCAGCAGTTACTCGGCGGGAGTGGGCTACGAGCAGTACTTC. Protein sequence: CASSYSAGVGYEQYF.

V and J are TRBV7-6 and TRBJ1-5; D uncertain. The germline CDR1 and CDR2 sequences are SGHVS and FNYEAQ. The CDR3 totals 15 residues. Trimming removed 7 bases from V and 7 bases from J, with 20 bases in between. The CDR3 sequence: CASISTSDITQPQHF. DNA for the CDR3: TGTGCCAGCATCTCGACCTCAGACATCACCCAGCCCCAGCATTTT.

The gene calls are TRBV29-1 and TRBJ2-3; a possible D gene is TRBD2 (5 bases). The CDR3 is 12 amino acids. V was cut by 4 bases and J by 4 bases, with 9 bases left in between. The germline gives CDR1 SQVTM, CDR2 ANQGSEA. The CDR3, as DNA: TGCAGCGTTGCCAGCGGAGCAGATACGCAGTATTTT. As protein: CSVASGADTQYF.

V and J are TRBV27 and TRBJ1-2; D is possibly TRBD1 (5 bases). The CDR3 length is 12 residues. V gave up 11 bases and J gave up 1 base, with 11 bases separating them. Germline CDR1 and CDR2: MNHEY and SMNVEV (reference sequence). This CDR3 is CAAGGYNYGYTF. The CDR3 region has the DNA TGTGCCGCGGGGGGTTATAACTATGGCTACACCTTC.

The CDR3 sequence: CASSPRQAAGGDTIYF. In DNA, the CDR3 is TGTGCCAGCTCACCAAGACAGGCCGCAGGTGGGGACACCATATATTTT. The rearrangement links TRBV18 to TRBJ1-3, with a weak D call TRBD1 (6 bases). The CDR3 length is 16 residues. Deletions cut 2 bases from V and 8 bases from J, with 19 bases between. Germline V gives CDR1 KGHSH, CDR2 LQKENI.

V and J are TRBV2 and TRBJ2-2, with D possibly TRBD1 on 7 matching bases. The CDR3 has 15 amino acids. Germline loops: CDR1 SNHLY, CDR2 FYNNEI. V was clipped by 5 bases and J by 3 bases, with 13 bases between them. CDR3 protein: CASSQDRRDTGELFF. DNA of the CDR3: TGTGCCAGCAGTCAGGACAGGAGGGACACCGGGGAGCTGTTTTTT.

The gene calls are TRBV19 and TRBJ2-5, with 7 bases aligning to TRBD1. The ends lost 5 bases at V and 0 bases at J; junction bases unmatched: 15. This CDR3 has 18 amino acids. Germline-derived CDR1 and CDR2 are LNHDA and SQIVND (reference sequence). CDR3 bases: TGTGCCAGTAGTGCCAAAGGACAGGTTACGCCGTACCAAGAGACCCAGTACTTC. This translates into CASSAKGQVTPYQETQYF.

The J gene is TRBJ2-7, the V gene TRBV11-3; no clear D. Per the germline V gene, CDR1 is SGHNT and CDR2 is YENEEA. CDR3 length: 14 amino acids. V lost 6 bases and J 5 bases, leaving 17 bases between the germline ends. CDR3 coding DNA: TGTGCCAGCAGTCGCCCATCGCTCGTGGACGAGCAGTACTTC. This sequence encodes CASSRPSLVDEQYF.

The rearrangement joins TRBV10-2 to TRBJ2-5, with a possible D match to TRBD1 (5 bases). V dropped 4 bases and J dropped 1 base, with 13 bases sitting between them. The CDR3 loop spans 15 amino acids. The germline V gene encodes CDR1 WSHSY and CDR2 SAAADI. The CDR3 protein is CASSGGNRPQETQYF. As DNA, the CDR3 is TGCGCCAGCAGTGGCGGAAACAGGCCCCAAGAGACCCAGTACTTC.

The J gene is TRBJ2-3, the V gene TRBV11-3, with a possible D match to TRBD2 (5 bases). V lost 5 bases and J lost 5, with 14 bases in between. The CDR3 runs to 14 residues. In germline, CDR1 is SGHNT, CDR2 YENEEA. The CDR3 DNA reads TGTGCCAGCAGCCCGCCGGGAAGGGTAGATACGCAGTATTTT. The encoded protein is CASSPPGRVDTQYF.